The 23 T cell receptor beta chains below come from one sample, sequenced in a study of T cells after yellow fever vaccination. Via MiXCR, TCRdb re-called the 5' RACE reads, giving one row per CDR3 protein. The sample lists about 340,000 distinct CDR3 sequences, 8.7% occurring once. The input for sequencing was PBMCs, taken on the day of the first yellow fever vaccination. The receptors come from a man aged 18 to 29 who received the YFV17D yellow fever vaccine.

V gene TRBV20-1 combines with J gene TRBJ2-1; D may correspond to TRBD1 or TRBD2 (6 bases each). Per germline, CDR1 DFQATT and CDR2 SNEGSKA (reference sequence). The germline V and J ends were trimmed by 6 bases and 4 bases, with 22 bases remaining between them. The CDR3 consists of 16 residues. DNA of the CDR3: TGCAGTGCGCTTGGGCGGAGAGGAGGGGGGTACAATGAGCAGTTCTTC. Translated, it gives CSALGRRGGGYNEQFF.

This clonotype was seen a few times. The chain couples TRBV3-1 to TRBJ2-1; D possibly corresponds to TRBD2 (7 bases). The germline V and J ends were trimmed by 2 bases and 7 bases, with 12 bases remaining between them. CDR1 and CDR2 (germline): LGHDT, YNNKEL (reference sequence). This CDR3 contains 14 residues. In nucleotides, the CDR3 is TGTGCCAGCAGCCAAAGGGCGGGGGCTAATGAGCAGTTCTTC. Protein sequence: CASSQRAGANEQFF.

The chain has TRBV7-2 and TRBJ2-7; D is possibly TRBD1 (5 bases). Trimming took 5 bases from V and 2 from J, leaving 10 bases between them. Germline values: CDR1 SGHTA, CDR2 FQGNSA. CDR3 size: 13 residues. CDR3 in DNA: TGTGCCAGCAGCCCCGACAGACCCTACGAGCAGTACTTC. It translates to CASSPDRPYEQYF. The variable domain in full, with the rest retrieved from reference TRBV7-2 and TRBJ2-7, is GAGVSQSPSNKVTEKGKDVELRCDPISGHTALYWYRQSLGQGLEFLIYFQGNSAPDKSGLPSDRFSAERTGGSVSTLTIQRTQQEDSAVYLCASSPDRPYEQYFGPGTRLTVT.

V usage is TRBV4-1 and J usage is TRBJ2-1; 10 nucleotides agree with TRBD1. The CDR3 is made up of 15 amino acids. From germline, CDR1 is MGHRA and CDR2 YSYEKL. The J segment lost 6 bases and the V segment lost 3 bases, leaving 5 bases of the junction unmatched. CDR3 residues: CASSQGQGPRNEQFF. CDR3 coding DNA: TGCGCCAGCAGCCAGGGACAGGGGCCTCGCAATGAGCAGTTCTTC.

V is TRBV29-1 and J is TRBJ2-3; 12 nucleotides align to TRBD2. This CDR3 comprises 18 residues. Per the germline V gene, CDR1 is SQVTM and CDR2 is ANQGSEA. V gave up 2 bases and J gave up 1 base; unmatched junction bases: 10. The CDR3 nucleotides are TGCAGCGTTGAACCCGGGCTAGCGGGGGGGCCCGGCACAGATACGCAGTATTTT. This gives the protein CSVEPGLAGGPGTDTQYF.

The V gene is TRBV20-1, the J gene TRBJ2-3, with TRBD2 matching 10 bases. The CDR3 sequence is 15 residues long. With 3 bases clipped from V and 4 bases from J, the junction kept 7 bases outside the gene matches. CDR1 DFQATT and CDR2 SNEGSKA come from the germline V gene (reference sequence). Written as DNA, the CDR3 is TGCAGTGCTAGTCCACAGCGGGGGGGCCCAGATACGCAGTATTTT. The encoded protein is CSASPQRGGPDTQYF.

This clonotype was picked up many times. This chain links TRBV5-1 with TRBJ2-2; 8 bases fit TRBD2. The CDR3 spans 15 residues. J gave up 2 bases and V 2 bases, and 2 bases lay outside the gene matches. The V gene's germline CDR1 is SGHRS and CDR2 YFSETQ. CDR3 DNA sequence: TGCGCCAGCAGCTTAGCGGGAGTCAACACCGGGGAGCTGTTTTTT. It translates to CASSLAGVNTGELFF.

As concerns this clonotype: This clone may be a read error of a much larger clone one base away. This chain connects TRBV4-3 to TRBJ2-1; D is unresolved. The CDR3 has 16 amino acids. Germline values: CDR1 LGHNA, CDR2 YSLEER. CDR3 sequence reads: CACSQEHTMTYNEQFF. CDR3 coding DNA: TGCGCCTGCAGCCAAGAGCACACAATGACCTACAATGAGCAGTTCTTC.

This clonotype was observed a few times. The chain employs TRBV7-2 and TRBJ2-7; the D gene is possibly TRBD2 (5 bases). V gave up 6 bases and J gave up 3 bases, with 12 bases separating them. Germline CDR1 is SGHTA and CDR2 is FQGNSA. The CDR3 runs 13 residues. In DNA, the CDR3 is TGTGCCAGCAGTTATAGCGTGGACTACGAGCAGTACTTC. Amino acid sequence: CASSYSVDYEQYF.

This clonotype has more than one count but fewer than ten. The chain links TRBV16 to TRBJ1-5, with 9 bases aligning to TRBD1. Germline values: CDR1 KGHSY, CDR2 FQNENV. This CDR3 contains 14 residues. Losses at the gene ends were 2 bases for V and 7 bases for J; bases not matched to a gene: 3. The CDR3 is CASSQTGGTQPQHF. CDR3 nucleotide sequence: TGTGCCAGCAGCCAAACAGGGGGCACGCAGCCCCAGCATTTT.

This clonotype occurred a few times. The gene calls are TRBV28 and TRBJ2-7; TRBD1 matches at 9 bases. The CDR3 length is 12 residues. Germline V gene data show CDR1 as MDHEN and CDR2 as SYDVKM. In DNA form, the CDR3 reads TGTGCCAGCAGTTCGGCGGGACAGGGTGGTTTCGTC. The encoded protein is CASSSAGQGGFV.

The chain carries TRBV5-1 and TRBJ2-3; 9 bases agree with TRBD2. The CDR3 totals 14 residues. Per the germline V gene, CDR1 is SGHRS and CDR2 is YFSETQ. The junction had 4 bases not matched to a gene; V was cut back by 7 bases and J by 1 base. The CDR3 here is CASGRTSGTDTQYF. The CDR3 region has the DNA TGCGCCAGCGGCAGGACTAGCGGCACAGATACGCAGTATTTT.

This clonotype was counted between two and nine times. This rearrangement joins TRBV10-3 to TRBJ2-5; D call uncertain. CDR1 and CDR2 from the germline V gene are ENHRY and SYGVKD. The CDR3 loop spans 14 amino acids. The V and J ends lost 0 bases and 5 bases respectively, with 10 bases between them. CDR3 in amino acids: CAISESKGKETQYF. The CDR3, as DNA: TGTGCCATCAGTGAGTCAAAAGGGAAGGAGACCCAGTACTTC.

This chain uses TRBV6-4 with TRBJ2-1; no firm D call. Germline lookup yields CDR1 MRHNA and CDR2 SNTAGT. The length of the CDR3 is 13 residues. Trimming took 3 bases from V and 9 from J, leaving 12 bases between them. CDR3 nucleotides: TGTGCCAGCAGTGATGGGCGAGCTGGTGAGCAGTTCTTC. Translated: CASSDGRAGEQFF.

The chain combines TRBV5-1 with TRBJ2-3; D uncertain. V was clipped by 5 bases and J by 4 bases, with 20 bases between them. This CDR3 region has 16 residues. CDR1 and CDR2 (germline): SGHRS, YFSETQ. The CDR3 sequence: CASSPSPSTAADTQYF. The CDR3 DNA reads as TGCGCCAGCAGTCCCAGTCCTTCCACAGCAGCAGATACGCAGTATTTT. Full variable domain (outside the CDR3, taken from reference TRBV5-1 and TRBJ2-3): KAGVTQTPRYLIKTRGQQVTLSCSPISGHRSVSWYQQTPGQGLQFLFEYFSETQRNKGNFPGRFSGRQFSNSRSEMNVSTLELGDSALYLCASSPSPSTAADTQYFGPGTRLTVL.

The J gene is TRBJ2-5, the V gene TRBV5-1; no firm D call. The germline V gene has CDR1 SGHRS and CDR2 YFSETQ. The CDR3 sequence is 16 residues long. V lost 0 bases and J lost 1, with 13 bases in between. The CDR3 DNA is TGCGCCAGCAGCTTGGCGGCAGGTACGCCCCAAGAGACCCAGTACTTC. It translates to CASSLAAGTPQETQYF.

This clonotype was found many times. The V gene is TRBV20-1, the J gene TRBJ1-3; no reliable D call. CDR3 length equals 15 residues. Per germline, CDR1 DFQATT and CDR2 SNEGSKA (reference sequence). With 0 bases removed from V and 2 bases from J, the gap between germline ends came to 11 bases. The CDR3: CSARDHATAGNTIYF. CDR3 coding DNA: TGCAGTGCTAGAGATCACGCTACTGCTGGAAACACCATATATTTT.

This rearrangement joins TRBV6-2 or TRBV6-3 to TRBJ2-7; D possibly matches TRBD1 or TRBD2 (5 bases each). Germline V gene sequence: CDR1 MNHEY, CDR2 SVGEGT. V lost 6 bases and J lost 5, with 20 bases in between. The CDR3 runs 15 residues. CDR3 residues: CASRPPIEGRNEQYF. For the CDR3, the DNA is TGTGCCAGCAGACCCCCGATCGAGGGACGGAACGAGCAGTACTTC.

The rearrangement joins TRBV6-2 or TRBV6-3 to TRBJ2-4; D gene uncertain. The germline V gene has CDR1 MNHEY and CDR2 SVGEGT. The V and J ends lost 8 bases and 5 bases respectively, with 10 bases between them. CDR3 size: 12 residues. In nucleotides, the CDR3 is TGTGCCAGCGAAGGCAGACAAAACATTCAGTACTTC. It codes for CASEGRQNIQYF.

This chain joins TRBV12-3 or TRBV12-4 and TRBJ2-1; D is unclear. Trimming removed 7 bases at V and 4 bases at J, with 11 bases between. This CDR3 has 13 residues. DNA for the CDR3: TGTGCCAGCACTCTTGACTGGTACAATGAGCAGTTCTTC. Translating it yields CASTLDWYNEQFF.

This chain connects TRBV10-2 to TRBJ2-2; D is unresolved. V was pared by 7 bases and J by 4 bases, with 19 bases between. The CDR3 is 16 residues long. Germline V CDR1 and CDR2: WSHSY, SAAADI. The CDR3 region is CASTGSGGTLTGELFF. The CDR3, as DNA: TGCGCCAGCACCGGAAGTGGTGGAACCCTCACCGGGGAGCTGTTTTTT.

The sample holds a few counts of this clonotype. As DNA, the CDR3 is TGTGCCAGCAGTTGGGGACTCCAAAACACCATATATTTT. Protein: CASSWGLQNTIYF. The chain has TRBV25-1 and TRBJ1-3; D is perhaps TRBD1 (5 bases). The ends were cut back, 5 bases at V and 6 bases at J, with 11 bases in the middle. The CDR3 contains 13 residues. The germline V gene encodes CDR1 MGHDK and CDR2 SYGVNS.

The table lists this clonotype with a few counts. The V and J genes are TRBV7-7 and TRBJ2-3; perhaps TRBD2 as D (6 bases). V lost 1 base and J lost 2, with 19 bases in between. The germline V gene has CDR1 SSHAT and CDR2 FNYEAQ (reference sequence). This CDR3 comprises 18 residues. CDR3 DNA sequence: TGTGCCAGCAGCTTAGTGCCCGGAGGGGCAGGGAACACAGATACGCAGTATTTT. Protein: CASSLVPGGAGNTDTQYF.